This is a list of T cell receptor beta chains from one sample in a study of identifying expanded T cells in peripheral blood. Only in-frame clones appear in the TCRdb table, and some are missing; sequencing was by immunoSEQ multiplex PCR. The sample has 55,000 to 60,000 clones; around nine tenths are singletons. The specimen sequenced was blood. These receptors originate from a person between 18 and 75 years old in good health. Each CDR3 is given with its conserved first and last residue. A D gene is named only where the DNA matches it firmly. Not all rows give a size; the values are once, few, many and, for expanded clones, a class.

d_gene | j_gene | v_gene | abundance | CDR3aa | CDR3nt
NA | TRBJ1-2 | TRBV30 | NA | CAWSDVWGGGYTF | TGTGCCTGGAGTGATGTTTGGGGAGGTGGCTACACCTTC
TRBD2 | TRBJ2-7 | TRBV11-2 | NA | CASSLALAGVHEQYF | TGTGCCAGCAGCTTAGCGCTAGCGGGAGTCCACGAGCAGTACTTC
TRBD2 | TRBJ2-2 | TRBV7-6 | NA | CASSQTSGLTGELFF | TGTGCCAGCAGCCAAACTAGCGGCCTCACCGGGGAGCTGTTTTTT
NA | TRBJ2-4 | TRBV28 | NA | CASSLTGNIQYF | TGTGCCAGCAGTTTAACCGGCAACATTCAGTACTTC
TRBD1 | TRBJ2-3 | TRBV29-1 | NA | CSVESTGVRTDTQYF | TGCAGCGTCGAAAGTACAGGGGTTCGGACAGATACGCAGTATTTT
NA | TRBJ2-7 | TRBV5-1 | once | CASSLYGHEQYF | TGCGCCAGCAGCTTGTACGGGCACGAGCAGTACTTC
NA | TRBJ1-5 | TRBV30 | NA | CAWSSNNQPQHF | TGTGCCTGGAGTAGTAACAATCAGCCCCAGCATTTT
NA | TRBJ1-4 | TRBV18 | NA | CASSPKGSRATNEKLFF | TGTGCCAGCTCACCCAAGGGGTCCCGTGCAACTAATGAAAAACTGTTTTTT
NA | TRBJ1-2 | TRBV20-1 | once | CSAEAYYGYTF | TGCAGTGCTGAGGCGTACTATGGCTACACCTTC
TRBD2 | TRBJ2-5 | TRBV27 | NA | CASRGSGETQYF | TGTGCCAGCCGCGGGAGCGGTGAGACCCAGTACTTC
NA | TRBJ2-1 | TRBV4-2 | NA | CASSQLATYNEQFF | TGTGCCAGCAGCCAACTGGCTACCTACAATGAGCAGTTCTTC
NA | TRBJ2-3 | TRBV7-9 | few | CASSLLANRTQYF | TGTGCCAGCAGCTTACTAGCGAATCGCACGCAGTATTTT
NA | TRBJ2-1 | TRBV5-1 | NA | CASSLASTEQFF | TGCGCCAGCAGCTTGGCGAGCACAGAGCAGTTCTTC
TRBD2 | TRBJ2-2 | TRBV6-6 | NA | CASGVREGTGELFF | TGTGCCAGCGGGGTAAGGGAGGGCACCGGGGAGCTGTTTTTT
NA | TRBJ2-5 | TRBV11-2 | once | CASSFRAYQETQYF | TGTGCCAGCAGCTTTAGGGCGTACCAAGAGACCCAGTACTTC
NA | TRBJ2-5 | TRBV5-6 | once | CASSAQGPQETQYF | TGTGCCAGCAGCGCGCAGGGCCCCCAAGAGACCCAGTACTTC
NA | TRBJ1-1 | TRBV6-1 | NA | CASSTSVGTEAFF | TGTGCCAGCAGTACGAGTGTAGGGACTGAAGCTTTCTTT
TRBD1 | TRBJ1-3 | TRBV7-9 | few | CASSSSGGSNTIYF | TGTGCCAGCAGCTCCTCAGGGGGCTCAAACACCATATATTTT
NA | TRBJ2-7 | TRBV28 | few | CASSEGVSYEQYF | TGTGCCAGCAGCGAAGGGGTAAGCTACGAGCAGTACTTC
TRBD2 | TRBJ2-7 | TRBV6-5 | few | CASTRTSGRYEQYF | TGTGCCAGCACCCGGACTAGCGGGAGATACGAGCAGTACTTC
NA | TRBJ2-2 | TRBV2 | NA | CASSKDSNTGELFF | TGTGCCAGCAGTAAGGACAGTAACACCGGGGAGCTGTTTTTT
NA | TRBJ2-2 | TRBV7-9 | NA | CASRSQRAVGELFF | TGTGCCAGCAGATCCCAAAGGGCGGTCGGGGAGCTGTTTTTT